These 15 T cell receptor beta chains originate from one sample sequenced in a study of blood T cell repertoires in COVID-19. The data were produced by immunoSEQ multiplex PCR, yet TCRdb's version contains in-frame clones alone and is incomplete. The table shows fewer than 350,000 clones, with around 81% occurring only once. The sequencing sample was made of peripheral blood. Receptor source: a woman in her sixties with active or convalescent COVID-19.

On this clone itself: This same CDR3 is encoded by further DNA sequences in the sample. This rearrangement joins TRBV6-5 to TRBJ1-5; TRBD1 matches 7 bases. Trimming at V came to 6 bases and at J to 4 bases, leaving 6 bases not matched to a gene. The CDR3 covers 14 residues. Germline V gene lookup returns CDR1 MNHEY and CDR2 SVGAGI. Here the CDR3 reads CASSASGGNQPQHF. The CDR3 coding sequence is TGTGCCAGCAGCGCCTCAGGGGGTAATCAGCCCCAGCATTTT.

The V call is TRBV30, the J call TRBJ2-7, with a weak D call TRBD1 (6 bases). Trimming pared 3 bases from V and 0 bases from J, leaving 12 bases between. The CDR3 has 14 amino acids. The V gene's germline CDR1 is GTSNPN and CDR2 SVGIG (reference sequence). The CDR3 loop reads CAWRGDKSSYEQYF. CDR3 DNA sequence: TGTGCCTGGAGAGGGGACAAGAGCTCCTACGAGCAGTACTTC.

V and J are TRBV28 and TRBJ2-4; D possibly corresponds to TRBD1 (6 bases). CDR3 length equals 14 residues. The V gene lost 4 bases and the J gene lost 6 bases, with 13 bases spanning the gap. Germline V lookup: CDR1 MDHEN, CDR2 SYDVKM. The CDR3 DNA is TGTGCCAGCAGTTACAGGGCTGCCTTAAACATTCAGTACTTC. Translated, it gives CASSYRAALNIQYF.

The chain carries TRBV6-5 and TRBJ1-6, with D possibly TRBD1 on 6 matching bases. Trimming left V 2 bases short and J 10 bases short, with 9 bases between. Germline CDR1 is MNHEY and CDR2 is SVGAGI. The CDR3 is 13 amino acids. Here the CDR3 reads CASSYRTESPLHF. CDR3 bases: TGTGCCAGCAGTTACAGGACAGAATCACCCCTCCACTTT.

The V and J genes are TRBV19 and TRBJ2-7, with D possibly being TRBD1 (5 bases). Germline CDR1 is LNHDA and CDR2 is SQIVND (reference sequence). V was shortened by 4 bases and J by 2 bases, with 6 bases between the two germline ends. This CDR3 contains 12 residues. The CDR3 region is CASSKTAYEQYF. Here the CDR3 DNA reads TGTGCCAGTAGTAAGACAGCCTACGAGCAGTACTTC. Looking up the rest from reference TRBV19 and TRBJ2-7 gives the full variable domain: DGGITQSPKYLFRKEGQNVTLSCEQNLNHDAMYWYRQDPGQGLRLIYYSQIVNDFQKGDIAEGYSVSREKKESFPLTVTSAQKNPTAFYLCASSKTAYEQYFGPGTRLTVT.

The gene calls are TRBV7-2 and TRBJ2-7; weak D call: TRBD1 (6 bases). The CDR3 contains 15 residues. From germline, CDR1 is SGHTA and CDR2 FQGNSA. Trimming shortened V by 3 bases and J by 0 bases, and 12 bases separated the two germline ends. CDR3 region: CASSFDRTTSYEQYF. In DNA, the CDR3 is TGTGCCAGCAGCTTCGACAGGACAACCTCCTACGAGCAGTACTTC.

The V call is TRBV28, the J call TRBJ1-4; possibly TRBD1 for D (6 bases). This CDR3 comprises 15 residues. Per germline, CDR1 MDHEN and CDR2 SYDVKM. Trimming took off 4 bases at V and 10 bases at J, with 19 bases between the two ends. The CDR3 DNA follows: TGTGCCAGCAGTTCCACCGGGACCCTAGGGGGAAAACTGTTTTTT. It encodes CASSSTGTLGGKLFF.

This sequence joins TRBV29-1 and TRBJ1-2; 8 bases fit TRBD1. Trimming cost V 8 bases and J 6 bases; bases outside gene matches: 11. The CDR3 is 13 amino acids. Germline V gene data show CDR1 as SQVTM and CDR2 as ANQGSEA. The CDR3 here is CSSTGGDKDGYTF. As DNA, the CDR3 is TGCAGCTCCACAGGGGGGGACAAGGATGGCTACACCTTC.

The genes are TRBV7-3 and TRBJ2-7; the match to TRBD1 covers 11 bases. The V gene end was trimmed by 5 bases and the J gene end by 3 bases; junction bases not matched to a gene: 3. CDR3 length: 14 amino acids. Germline-derived CDR1 and CDR2 are SGHTA and FQGTGA. For the CDR3, the DNA is TGTGCCAGCAGCCCCGGGACAGGGGGCTACGAGCAGTACTTC. Amino acid sequence: CASSPGTGGYEQYF.

Here the CDR3 reads CAWSEFLGGLRTGRINEQFF. Here the CDR3 DNA reads TGTGCCTGGAGTGAGTTTCTTGGGGGCCTTAGGACAGGGCGGATCAATGAGCAGTTCTTC. The chain has TRBV30 and TRBJ2-1, with TRBD1 matching over 8 bases. Germline CDR1 GTSNPN, CDR2 SVGIG (reference sequence). The V segment lost 1 base and the J segment 6 bases; nucleotides outside the gene matches: 23. This CDR3 region has 20 residues.

This rearrangement joins TRBV4-3 to TRBJ2-2, with 8 bases identical to TRBD1. V gave up 0 bases and J gave up 9 bases; unmatched junction bases: 6. The CDR3 runs to 15 residues. In germline, CDR1 is LGHNA, CDR2 YSLEER. This chain's CDR3 is CASSQDQAGGRELFF. The CDR3 bases are TGCGCCAGCAGCCAAGATCAGGCAGGGGGCCGGGAGCTGTTTTTT.

This rearrangement joins TRBV3-1 (or the pseudogene TRBV3-2) to TRBJ2-3; tentative D call: TRBD2 (6 bases). Germline V gene data show CDR1 as LGHDT and CDR2 as YNNKEL (reference sequence). This CDR3 region has 14 residues. Trimming shortened V by 4 bases and J by 5 bases, and 13 bases separated the two germline ends. In DNA, the CDR3 is TGTGCCAGCAGCCCCGTCGGGGGAGGAGATACGCAGTATTTT. This sequence encodes CASSPVGGGDTQYF.

This chain joins TRBV7-3 and TRBJ2-3; 9 bases are a match to TRBD2. V was clipped by 0 bases and J by 2 bases; unmatched bases: 9. CDR1 is SGHTA, CDR2 FQGTGA, per germline. This CDR3 is built from 18 residues. CDR3 sequence reads: CASSLTSASGVNTDTQYF. The CDR3 DNA reads as TGTGCCAGCAGCTTAACGTCGGCTAGCGGGGTAAACACAGATACGCAGTATTTT.

The CDR3 loop reads CSVERGINTGELFF. CDR3 DNA sequence: TGCAGCGTTGAACGAGGGATAAACACCGGGGAGCTGTTTTTT. This chain uses TRBV29-1 with TRBJ2-2; TRBD2 is a possible D gene (5 bases). The V and J ends lost 2 bases and 2 bases respectively, with 9 bases between them. The CDR3 extends over 14 amino acids. The germline V gene encodes CDR1 SQVTM and CDR2 ANQGSEA.

This chain links TRBV7-9 with TRBJ1-2; TRBD1 aligns across 10 bases. The germline CDR1 and CDR2 sequences are SEHNR and FQNEAQ (reference sequence). The CDR3 has 14 residues. The V segment lost 3 bases and the J segment 6 bases; nucleotides outside the gene matches: 4. CDR3 nucleotides: TGTGCCAGCAGCTTGATGGGACAGGGGAATGGCTACACCTTC. This encodes CASSLMGQGNGYTF.